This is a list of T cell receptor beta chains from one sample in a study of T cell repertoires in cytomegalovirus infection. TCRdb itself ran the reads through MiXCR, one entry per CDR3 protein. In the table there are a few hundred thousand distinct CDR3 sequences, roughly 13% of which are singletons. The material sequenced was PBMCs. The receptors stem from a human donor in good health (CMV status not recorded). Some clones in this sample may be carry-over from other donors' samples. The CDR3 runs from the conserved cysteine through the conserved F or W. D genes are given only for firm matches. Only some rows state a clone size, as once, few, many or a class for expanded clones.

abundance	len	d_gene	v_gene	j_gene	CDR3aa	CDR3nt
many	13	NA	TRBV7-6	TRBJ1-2	CASSLGGWSGYTF	TGTGCCAGCAGCTTAGGGGGATGGAGTGGCTACACCTTC
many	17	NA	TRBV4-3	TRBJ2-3	CASSQEADSSAADTQYF	TGCGCCAGCAGCCAAGAAGCGGACTCTTCGGCCGCAGATACGCAGTATTTT
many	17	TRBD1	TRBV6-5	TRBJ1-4	CASSRITGTATNEKLFF	TGTGCCAGCAGTCGGATCACCGGGACAGCAACTAATGAAAAACTGTTTTTT
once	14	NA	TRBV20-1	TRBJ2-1	CSAPAEGIYNEQFF	TGCAGTGCCCCAGCGGAGGGGATCTACAATGAGCAGTTCTTC
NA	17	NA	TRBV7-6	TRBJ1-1	CASSPIGGNHMNTEAFF	TGTGCCAGCAGCCCCATAGGCGGGAACCACATGAACACTGAAGCTTTCTTT
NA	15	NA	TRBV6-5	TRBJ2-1	CASSYSNPGVNEQFF	TGTGCCAGCAGTTACTCGAACCCGGGAGTTAATGAGCAGTTCTTC
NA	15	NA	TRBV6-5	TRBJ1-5	CASSSQPGGNQPQHF	TGTGCCAGCAGTTCACAGCCGGGGGGCAATCAGCCCCAGCATTTT
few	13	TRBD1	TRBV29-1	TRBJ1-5	CSVRTGSGQPQHF	TGCAGCGTAAGGACAGGGTCCGGTCAGCCCCAGCATTTT
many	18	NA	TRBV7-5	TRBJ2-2	CISVSEATQEYDTGELFF	NA
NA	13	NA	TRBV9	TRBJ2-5	CASSADYQETQYF	TGTGCCAGCAGCGCCGACTATCAAGAGACCCAGTACTTC
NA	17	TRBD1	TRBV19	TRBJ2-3	CASTNRAGTESTDTQYF	TGTGCCAGTACCAACCGTGCCGGGACAGAAAGCACAGATACGCAGTATTTT
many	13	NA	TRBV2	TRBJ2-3	CASRKESTDTQYF	TGTGCCAGCAGAAAGGAGAGCACAGATACGCAGTATTTT
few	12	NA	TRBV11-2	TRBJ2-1	CASSPSWDEQFF	TGTGCCAGCAGCCCGAGTTGGGATGAGCAGTTCTTC
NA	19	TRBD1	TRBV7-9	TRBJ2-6	CASRSKDREILSGANVLTF	TGTGCCAGCAGAAGTAAGGACAGGGAAATTCTCTCTGGGGCCAACGTCCTGACTTTC
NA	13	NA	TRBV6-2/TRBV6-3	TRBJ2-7	CAGRRGSSYEQYF	TGTGCCGGAAGGCGGGGCAGCTCCTACGAGCAGTACTTC
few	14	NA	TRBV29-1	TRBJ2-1	CSVIGLQIYNEQFF	TGCAGCGTTATTGGACTCCAAATCTACAATGAGCAGTTCTTC
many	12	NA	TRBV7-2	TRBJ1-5	CASSMMAQPQHF	TGTGCCAGCAGCATGATGGCTCAGCCCCAGCATTTT
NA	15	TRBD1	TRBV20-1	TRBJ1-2	CSARDPGTGESSYTF	TGCAGTGCTAGAGATCCGGGGACAGGGGAGAGTAGCTACACCTTC
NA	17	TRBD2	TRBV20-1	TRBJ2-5	CSARVVVAGALPETQYF	TGCAGTGCTAGAGTGGTGGTAGCGGGAGCTCTCCCAGAGACCCAGTACTTC
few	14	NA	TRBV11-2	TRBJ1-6	CASSGTSYNSPLHF	TGTGCCAGCAGCGGGACCTCCTATAATTCACCCCTCCACTTT
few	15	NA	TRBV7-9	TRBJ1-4	CASSSLTPTNEKLFF	TGTGCCAGCAGCTCTTTGACACCAACTAATGAAAAACTGTTTTTT
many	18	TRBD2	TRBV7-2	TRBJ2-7	CASSLIPAGGGGPYEQYF	TGTGCCAGCAGCTTAATTCCAGCGGGAGGGGGGGGGCCTTACGAGCAGTACTTC
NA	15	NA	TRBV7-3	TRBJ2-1	CASSFSGGTYNEQFF	TGTGCCAGCAGCTTCTCCGGGGGGACATACAATGAGCAGTTCTTC
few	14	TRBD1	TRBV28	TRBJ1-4	CASLRQGSGEKLFF	TGTGCCAGTCTCCGACAGGGAAGTGGTGAAAAACTGTTTTTT
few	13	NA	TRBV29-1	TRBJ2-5	CSVAPSGSETQYF	TGCAGCGTTGCCCCATCTGGGAGTGAGACCCAGTACTTC
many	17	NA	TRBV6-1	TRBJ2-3	CASSGPLRRNPTDTQYF	TGTGCCAGCAGTGGGCCTTTGCGACGGAACCCCACAGATACGCAGTATTTT
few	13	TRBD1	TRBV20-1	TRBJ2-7	CSAGTGHAYEQYF	TGCAGTGCTGGGACAGGGCATGCCTACGAGCAGTACTTC
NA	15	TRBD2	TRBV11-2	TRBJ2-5	CASSSPGLNQETQYF	TGTGCCAGCAGCTCTCCGGGACTAAATCAAGAGACCCAGTACTTC
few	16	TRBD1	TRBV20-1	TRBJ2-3	CSARDLTGYRTDTQYF	TGCAGTGCTAGAGACTTGACAGGGTATCGCACAGATACGCAGTATTTT
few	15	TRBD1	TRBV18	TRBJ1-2	CASSPGGQDREGYTF	TGTGCCAGCTCACCGGGCGGACAGGATCGGGAAGGCTACACCTTC
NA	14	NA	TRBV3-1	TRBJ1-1	CASSQRGGSTEAFF	TGTGCCAGCAGCCAGCGGGGGGGGAGCACTGAAGCTTTCTTT